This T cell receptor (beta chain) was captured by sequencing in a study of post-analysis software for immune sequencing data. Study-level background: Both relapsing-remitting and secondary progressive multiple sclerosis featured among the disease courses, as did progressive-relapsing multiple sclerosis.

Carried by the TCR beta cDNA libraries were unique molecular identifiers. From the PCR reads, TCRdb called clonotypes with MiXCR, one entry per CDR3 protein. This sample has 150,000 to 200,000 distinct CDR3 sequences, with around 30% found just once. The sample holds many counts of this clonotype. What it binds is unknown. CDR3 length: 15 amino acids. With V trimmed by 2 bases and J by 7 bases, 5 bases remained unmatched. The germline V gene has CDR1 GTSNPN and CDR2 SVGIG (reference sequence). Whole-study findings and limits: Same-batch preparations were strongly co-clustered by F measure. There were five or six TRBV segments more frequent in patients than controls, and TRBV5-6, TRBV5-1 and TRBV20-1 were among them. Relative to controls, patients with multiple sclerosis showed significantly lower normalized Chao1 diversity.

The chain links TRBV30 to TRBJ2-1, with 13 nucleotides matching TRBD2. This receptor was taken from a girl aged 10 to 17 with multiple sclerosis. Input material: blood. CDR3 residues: CAWSPWTSGSNEQFF. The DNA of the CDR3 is TGTGCCTGGAGTCCCTGGACTAGCGGGAGTAATGAGCAGTTCTTC.